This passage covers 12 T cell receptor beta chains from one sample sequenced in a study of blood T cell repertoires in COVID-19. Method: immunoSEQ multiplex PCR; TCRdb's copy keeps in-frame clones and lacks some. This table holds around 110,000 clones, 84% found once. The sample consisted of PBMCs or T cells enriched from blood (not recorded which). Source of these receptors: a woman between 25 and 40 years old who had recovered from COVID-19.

CDR3 in DNA: TGTGCCAGCAGCGCCCGGAGCAGCGGGAGGGACAATGAGCAGTTCTTC. It specifies CASSARSSGRDNEQFF. The V gene is TRBV7-3, the J gene TRBJ2-1, with 10 bases that match TRBD2. CDR1 SGHTA and CDR2 FQGTGA come from the germline V gene. Trimming removed 5 bases from V and 5 bases from J; junction bases left unmatched: 9. The CDR3 loop spans 16 amino acids.

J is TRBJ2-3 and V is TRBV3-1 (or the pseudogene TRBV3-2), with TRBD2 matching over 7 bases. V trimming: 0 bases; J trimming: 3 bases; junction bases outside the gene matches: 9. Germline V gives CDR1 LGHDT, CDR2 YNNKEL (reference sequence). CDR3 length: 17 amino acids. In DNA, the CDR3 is TGTGCCAGCAGCCAAGATAGCGGGCTAGCTAAAACAGATACGCAGTATTTT. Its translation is CASSQDSGLAKTDTQYF.

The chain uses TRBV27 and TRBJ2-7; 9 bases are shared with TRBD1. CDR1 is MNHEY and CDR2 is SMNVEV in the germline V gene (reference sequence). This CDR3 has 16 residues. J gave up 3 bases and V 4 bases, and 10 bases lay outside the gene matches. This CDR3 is CASSSHDRTGDYEQYF. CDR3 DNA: TGTGCCAGCAGTTCCCATGACCGGACAGGGGACTACGAGCAGTACTTC.

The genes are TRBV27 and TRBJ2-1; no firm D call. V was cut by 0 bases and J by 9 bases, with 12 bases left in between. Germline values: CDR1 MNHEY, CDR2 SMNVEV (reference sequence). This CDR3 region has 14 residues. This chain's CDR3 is CASSLSPRPFEQFF. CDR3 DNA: TGTGCCAGCAGTTTATCTCCTAGGCCCTTTGAGCAGTTCTTC.

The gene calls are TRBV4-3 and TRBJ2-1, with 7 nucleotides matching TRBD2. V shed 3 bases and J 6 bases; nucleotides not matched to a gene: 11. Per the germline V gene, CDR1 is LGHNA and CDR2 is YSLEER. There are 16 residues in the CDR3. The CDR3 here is CASSQVSGHYVNEQFF. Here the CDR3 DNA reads TGCGCCAGCAGCCAGGTTAGCGGGCATTACGTCAATGAGCAGTTCTTC.

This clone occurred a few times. The CDR3 loop reads CASSLVGLAGGPDTQYF. CDR3 bases: TGTGCCAGCAGCTTGGTGGGACTAGCGGGAGGACCAGATACGCAGTATTTT. The chain links TRBV5-4 to TRBJ2-3, with 15 positions matching TRBD2. The CDR3 contains 17 residues. Germline V CDR1 and CDR2: SGHNT, YYREEE (reference sequence). The junction had 3 bases not matched to a gene; V was cut back by 0 bases and J by 4 bases.

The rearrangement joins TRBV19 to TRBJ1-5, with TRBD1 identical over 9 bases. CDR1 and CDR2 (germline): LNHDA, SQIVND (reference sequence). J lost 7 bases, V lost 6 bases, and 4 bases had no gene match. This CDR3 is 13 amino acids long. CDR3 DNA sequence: TGTGCCAGTAGGAGGGACAGGGACCAGCCCCAGCATTTT. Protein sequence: CASRRDRDQPQHF.

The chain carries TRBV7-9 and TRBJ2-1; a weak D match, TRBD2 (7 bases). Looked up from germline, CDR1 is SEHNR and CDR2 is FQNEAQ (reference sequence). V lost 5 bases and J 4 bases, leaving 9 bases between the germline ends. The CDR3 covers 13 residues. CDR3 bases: TGTGCCAGCAGCGGGAGGGGGTACAATGAGCAGTTCTTC. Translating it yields CASSGRGYNEQFF.

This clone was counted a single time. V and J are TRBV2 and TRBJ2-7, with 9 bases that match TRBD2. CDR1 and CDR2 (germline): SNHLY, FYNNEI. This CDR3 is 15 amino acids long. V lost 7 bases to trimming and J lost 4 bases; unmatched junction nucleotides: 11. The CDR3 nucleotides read TGTGCCAGCATTGCTATAGCGGGAGTCGGGTACGAGCAGTACTTC. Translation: CASIAIAGVGYEQYF.

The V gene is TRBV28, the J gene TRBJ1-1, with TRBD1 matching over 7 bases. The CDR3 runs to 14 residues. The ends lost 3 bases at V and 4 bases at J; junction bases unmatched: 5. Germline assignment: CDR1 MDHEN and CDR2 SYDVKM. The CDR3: CASSLPPGGTEAFF. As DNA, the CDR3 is TGTGCCAGCAGTTTGCCCCCAGGGGGCACTGAAGCTTTCTTT.

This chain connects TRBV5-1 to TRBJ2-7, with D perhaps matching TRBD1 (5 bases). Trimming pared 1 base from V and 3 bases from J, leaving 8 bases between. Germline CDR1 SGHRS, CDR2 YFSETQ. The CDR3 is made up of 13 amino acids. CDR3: CASSLQDNYEQYF. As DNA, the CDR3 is TGCGCCAGCAGCTTGCAGGACAACTACGAGCAGTACTTC.

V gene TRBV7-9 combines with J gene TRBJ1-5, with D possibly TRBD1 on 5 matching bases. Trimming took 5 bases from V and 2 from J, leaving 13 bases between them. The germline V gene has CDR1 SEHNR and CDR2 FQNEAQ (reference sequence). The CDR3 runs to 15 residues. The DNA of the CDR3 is TGTGCCAGCAGCCCAGGTGGGGGGGGCAATCAGCCCCAGCATTTT. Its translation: CASSPGGGGNQPQHF.